One T cell receptor beta chain is described in this entry. Its antigen is unknown. The record originates from a study of cytomegalovirus exposure and HLA in healthy donors (dated by TCRdb to the late 2010s). With regard to the full study: According to an earlier analysis of 587 of the donors, about 179 million T cells yielded 90 million to 130 million unique TCR beta sequences and less than 300 Gb of sequence data. Class I and class II HLA loci were covered by the typing at four-digit resolution. Typing coverage varied by locus: roughly 629-630 donors for A, B, C, DRB1 and DQB1; around 560 for DQA1; more than 600 for DPA1; roughly 450 for DPB1. An early release covering around 630 HLA-typed donors comprised approximately 300 gigabases of sequencing data and tens of millions of unique TCR sequences. Alongside the repertoire data, information on donor age, sex, ethnicity and CMV serostatus was compiled. Roughly 5 DR-DQ haplotypes were handled as single units for association and clustering because linkage in the cohort was strong. Besides the first cohort of 666 subjects, a separate validation cohort made up of 90 to 150 different subjects was used. The T cell repertoires of some 670 subjects were profiled by immunosequencing and related to cytomegalovirus serostatus. To decide whether each TCR beta V gene segment behaved as functional or pseudogenic, an earlier analysis of some 580 of the donors relied on high-throughput TCR beta sequencing. Rather than drawing on any new phenotypic data, the later analysis identified candidate immune exposures from TCR beta sequences and the way those sequences occurred across donors. The aim of the study was to test whether cataloging public T cell receptors could identify signatures of past pathogen exposure. A later analysis re-analyzed previously published TCR beta repertoires from 650 to 800 donors and added high-resolution HLA genotyping to study TCR occurrence patterns. High-throughput TCR immunosequencing, statistical association of individual TCRs with disease status, and machine learning were combined to predict cytomegalovirus infection status. Of the 350 to 450 genotyped donors, over 80% were placed in the genetic ancestry cluster associated with self-reported Caucasian donors. Across about 380 genotyped donors of the cohort, an average of about 220,000 unique TCR beta nucleotide sequences per donor were sequenced, and roughly 20% of those sequences were non-productive. All discovery cohort repertoires had been generated on a single sequencing platform. Genome-wide SNP genotypes for about 65% of the roughly 670 donors were used in a later genetic analysis, which treated that subset as a discovery cohort.

Library generation was performed with the immunoSEQ multiplex PCR assay. For the multiplex PCR, a mixture combining 60 forward primers for TCR Vbeta segments and 13 reverse primers for TCR Jbeta segments was used. The CDR3 region of rearranged TCR beta genes was amplified from genomic DNA by a multiplex PCR assay. The Illumina HiSeq System was used to sequence the amplified TCR beta libraries as 87-base-pair reads. The study's own analysis went as follows. Across the 700 or so repertoires, a later analysis counted 80 million or so unique TCR beta chains, some 11 million of which were shared by at least two donors. Raw reads were error-corrected and collapsed into unique sequences by a nearest-neighbor algorithm in which closely related sequences were merged to remove PCR and sequencing errors. V, D and J gene segments were assigned by aligning CDR3 sequences to IMGT reference sequences. For a sequence to be retained, at least a six-nucleotide match to both a V gene segment and a J gene segment was required. A rearrangement counted as productive if the CDR3 had no stop codons and remained in frame with V and J, and every other rearrangement counted as non-productive. CDR3 was defined by IMGT convention, running from the second conserved V-encoded cysteine to the conserved J-encoded phenylalanine. Sequences without an unambiguous match to a single V gene segment were excluded from the earlier analysis of about 640 of the donors. In an earlier analysis of more than 500 of the donors, a V segment was called functional when productive rearrangements were above 56.7%, and segregating when the standard deviation between donors exceeded 5%. A statistical classification framework was built for diagnosing cytomegalovirus status from the catalog of TCR beta chain sequences. V and J gene assignment, in a later analysis, came from comparing TCR nucleotide sequences with IMGT/GENE-DB human TR gene sequences. In a later analysis, CDR3 sequences and most-parsimonious VDJ recombination scenarios were assigned using the TCRdist pipeline. In a later analysis, each TCR beta chain was defined by its CDR3 amino acid sequence together with its V-gene family, and reads without a unique V-gene family were excluded. As a way to deal with suspected cross-contamination and a sequencing artifact, a later analysis dropped 592 nucleotide sequences that were highly shared and had low generation probability. A later analysis calculated a clonal expansion index for each public chain from normalized within-repertoire ranks of inferred template counts. In a later analysis, generation probabilities were computed using a VDJ recombination model fitted to out-of-frame rearrangements, and the results were checked against IGoR. A later analysis scored TCR-TCR, TCR-HLA and TCR-CMV co-occurrence with hypergeometric tests, applying a repertoire-size bias correction to TCR pairs. A later analysis estimated false discovery rates by permuting HLA or CMV assignments 20 times. A later analysis grouped co-occurring TCRs with DBSCAN, adding TCRdist sequence similarity when clustering within HLA-allele-positive subsets. For co-occurrence clustering, repertoires with fewer than 30,000 or more than 120,000 public chains were excluded, along with roughly 5 repertoires with anomalous nucleotide sharing. TCRdb provides this immuneACCESS table in a form limited to in-frame rearrangements. Some clones are lacking; in checked studies, under half of them reflect an unresolved V gene, and why the rest are absent is not known. Clonal size and the V and J genes are those of that table, whereas D and trimming came from the DNA. The record for this sample contains about 140,000 clones. 0.8% to 1% of the sample is taken by the ten largest.

The cohort consisted of some 730 healthy bone marrow donors. At the time of sampling, every cohort member was nominally healthy, though immune exposures that went unrecorded were likely present. The donor tested CMV seronegative and was one of the 352 seronegative cohort members. Each donor provided a peripheral blood sample, and peripheral blood mononuclear cells were used for TCR beta sequencing. Genomic DNA was extracted from the blood cell samples with the Qiagen DNeasy Blood Extraction Kit. Summary of the overall study and its limitations: HLA typing was unavailable for some donors at each locus, so association tests used only the typed subset. Because the 87-base-pair reads could not distinguish some IMGT-functional V segments, including TRBV6-2 and TRBV6-3, those segments were excluded. When HLA alleles, especially DR and DQ, strongly co-occurred, attributing TCR associations to individual alleles was difficult. In a later analysis, most CMV-associated TCR beta chains were found to appear HLA-restricted, with HLA associations seemingly driven largely by CMV exposure. A later genetic analysis reported fewer N-insertions in productive TCRs among donors in an Asian-associated ancestry cluster than the roughly 720-donor mean. For the cohort, immune exposure information was limited to CMV serostatus. The authors suggested that the approach could potentially be extended to other disease states and immunological phenotypes. The earlier analysis of nearly 600 of the donors excluded 15 to 20 rarely observed V segments, including chromosome 9 orphons, because counts were too low. A further reported finding was that TCR beta sequences accurately predicted the HLA-A and HLA-B alleles for most subjects in the first cohort. Linkage disequilibrium might explain the correlated functional status among segregating V segments, but an unknown experimental factor could not be excluded. In a later analysis, the rate of TCR association differed among HLA loci, with DRB1 alleles having the most associated TCRs and HLA-C alleles having the fewest. Sequencing depth was assumed to be roughly uniform across donors in the presence/absence analyses, though that assumption may not hold. The study listed approximately 160 TCR beta chains as associated with cytomegalovirus. Most TCR sequences were observed very rarely across donors, whereas some public TCRs were present in many individuals. Three of the identified cytomegalovirus-associated TCR beta chains were confirmed in vitro to be specific for cytomegalovirus antigens. In this cohort, only TCR beta chains were sequenced, and detectable features were limited by the absence of alpha or paired-chain data. In a later analysis, HLA-associated TCR beta chains were found to be more clonally expanded and to have lower generation probabilities than equally common non-associated chains. Cytomegalovirus status was reported to be diagnosed by the classifier with high specificity and sensitivity in both the original and validation cohorts. In a later analysis, several top co-occurrence clusters were reported to appear linked to parvovirus B19, influenza, CMV and Epstein-Barr virus. An association between a missense DCLRE1C variant and V-gene and J-gene trimming of TCR beta chains was found in a later genetic analysis and replicated in an independent cohort. In an earlier analysis of some 550 of the donors, most TCR beta V segments were observed in productive rearrangements about 87% or about 30% of the time, broadly matching IMGT annotations. In a later analysis, 16,951 TCR beta sequences were associated with specific HLA alleles at a false discovery rate of 0.05. A group of highly shared sequence variants was considered likely to be a technical artifact of the sequencing pipeline.

Between the V and J ends, shortened by 2 bases and 5 bases respectively, the junction contains 10 bases. From the cysteine up to the phenylalanine, the CDR3 has a length of 13 residues. Just the 39-base CDR3 DNA is kept, in frame starting at base 1. In the germline V gene, CDR1 corresponds to SGDLS and CDR2 to YYNGEE. The receptor was derived from a male donor in good health and CMV-seronegative. The sample comprised PBMCs. Here the chain combines TRBV9 and TRBJ1-1, with an unclear D gene assignment. The DNA sequence is as follows: TGTGCCAGCAGCGTCACCAGGTCGACTGAAGCTTTCTTT. Translated, it gives CASSVTRSTEAFF.